A selection of T cell receptor beta chains follows, all from one sample in a study of radiation and T cells in renal cell carcinoma. Produced via immunoSEQ multiplex PCR; TCRdb's table is partial and in-frame only. Among 100,000 to 150,000 clones listed, around 80% were seen once. This sample comprised blood, obtained from a patient whose treatment included radiotherapy and nephrectomy. Receptor source: a man aged 45-60 years with renal cell carcinoma. Each CDR3 is given with its conserved first and last residue. Fields, in order: V gene, D gene, J gene, clone size, CDR3 protein, CDR3 DNA. A D gene is named only where the DNA matches it firmly. A clone size is listed for some rows: how often the clone was seen (once, few, many), or a class if it is expanded.

TRBV5-1,.,TRBJ1-1,.,CASSNGHTNTEAFF,TGCGCCAGCAGTAACGGACATACGAACACTGAAGCTTTCTTT
TRBV28,.,TRBJ2-3,.,CASTSYTDTQYF,TGTGCCAGCACCTCCTACACAGATACGCAGTATTTT
TRBV18,.,TRBJ1-5,.,CASSPTAGEDQPQHF,TGTGCCAGCTCACCAACCGCAGGGGAAGATCAGCCCCAGCATTTT
TRBV7-2,.,TRBJ2-5,.,CASSAQETQYF,TGTGCCAGCAGCGCTCAAGAGACCCAGTACTTC
TRBV7-2,TRBD2,TRBJ2-5,.,CASSSGGSQYF,TGTGCCAGCAGCTCCGGGGGGTCCCAGTACTTC
TRBV2,.,TRBJ1-6,.,CASSSDLPNSPLHF,TGTGCCAGCAGTTCGGACCTCCCTAATTCACCCCTCCACTTT
TRBV11-2,.,TRBJ1-6,.,CASSFSGASSYNSPLHF,TGTGCCAGCAGCTTTTCCGGTGCTAGCTCCTATAATTCACCCCTCCACTTT
TRBV30,TRBD1,TRBJ1-1,.,CAWSRGGGSYTEAFF,TGTGCCTGGAGTCGAGGGGGCGGCAGCTACACTGAAGCTTTCTTT
TRBV10-3,.,TRBJ1-6,.,CAISADNSPLHF,TGTGCCATCAGTGCTGATAATTCACCCCTCCACTTT
TRBV27,.,TRBJ2-7,.,CASSLLSRGYEQYF,TGTGCCAGCAGTTTACTATCTCGAGGGTACGAGCAGTACTTC
TRBV4-3,TRBD2,TRBJ2-3,.,CASSQDPLAGGPTDTQYF,TGCGCCAGCAGCCAAGACCCTCTAGCGGGGGGGCCAACAGATACGCAGTATTTT
TRBV5-6,TRBD2,TRBJ2-2,.,CASSAGLAGVDTGELFF,TGTGCCAGCAGCGCGGGACTAGCGGGAGTAGATACCGGGGAGCTGTTTTTT
TRBV6-6,TRBD1,TRBJ1-1,.,CASTDGQGPRVTEAFF,TGTGCCAGCACCGATGGACAGGGGCCCCGTGTCACTGAAGCTTTCTTT
TRBV28,.,TRBJ1-1,.,CASRASMNTEAFF,TGTGCCAGCAGGGCCAGTATGAACACTGAAGCTTTCTTT
TRBV6-4,.,TRBJ1-4,.,CASGRGGKLFF,TGTGCCAGCGGGCGTGGGGGAAAACTGTTTTTT
TRBV18,TRBD2,TRBJ2-7,.,CASSPNMVLAGSYEQYF,TGTGCCAGCTCACCAAATATGGTTCTAGCGGGGAGCTACGAGCAGTACTTC
TRBV5-1,TRBD2,TRBJ2-1,.,CASSAVRTSGAIYNEQFF,TGCGCCAGCAGCGCGGTTCGGACTAGCGGGGCGATATACAATGAGCAGTTCTTC
TRBV5-6,.,TRBJ2-7,.,CASSLGPGGTSCF,TGTGCCAGCAGCTTAGGGCCAGGTGGTACCTCGTGCTTC
TRBV4-1,.,TRBJ2-3,.,CASSQASQRGGPDTQYF,TGCGCCAGCAGCCAAGCCTCCCAGAGGGGAGGCCCAGATACGCAGTATTTT
TRBV6-5,TRBD1,TRBJ1-1,.,CASSSGQGYTEAFF,TGTGCCAGCAGTTCCGGACAGGGGTACACTGAAGCTTTCTTT
TRBV7-9,.,TRBJ2-3,few,CASRPGTSTDTQYF,TGTGCCAGCAGACCCGGGACATCCACAGATACGCAGTATTTT
TRBV6-5,.,TRBJ2-7,.,CASSNDRNQYF,TGTGCCAGCAGCAATGACAGAAATCAGTACTTC
TRBV9,.,TRBJ1-1,.,CASSRGVTEAFF,TGTGCCAGCAGTAGGGGGGTCACTGAAGCTTTCTTT
TRBV18,.,TRBJ2-5,.,CASSPLKETQYF,TGTGCCAGCTCACCATTAAAAGAGACCCAGTACTTC
TRBV4-2,TRBD2,TRBJ2-3,.,CASSQARLAGVRVTDTQYF,TGTGCCAGCAGCCAAGCCCGACTAGCGGGGGTACGTGTCACAGATACGCAGTATTTT
TRBV23-1,.,TRBJ2-7,once,CASSHPETESSSYEQYF,TGCGCCAGCAGTCACCCTGAGACGGAATCAAGCTCCTACGAGCAGTACTTC
TRBV7-9,.,TRBJ1-1,.,CASSLSLTGQLNTEAFF,TGTGCCAGCAGCTTATCCTTAACCGGACAGTTGAACACTGAAGCTTTCTTT
TRBV27,TRBD2,TRBJ2-1,once,CASSPVSSGVANEQFF,TGTGCCAGCAGTCCCGTCTCTAGCGGGGTGGCTAATGAGCAGTTCTTC
TRBV7-2,.,TRBJ2-1,once,CASSLALFAGRSNNEQFF,TGTGCCAGCAGCTTAGCGCTTTTCGCGGGGAGATCCAACAATGAGCAGTTCTTC
TRBV7-9,.,TRBJ2-6,.,CASNHLESGANVLTF,TGTGCCAGCAACCACCTAGAGTCTGGGGCCAACGTCCTGACTTTC
TRBV29-1,TRBD1,TRBJ1-2,.,CSVGTGDGYTF,TGCAGCGTGGGGACAGGGGATGGCTACACCTTC
TRBV9,TRBD1,TRBJ1-1,many,CASSPDRVFLSGSEAFF,TGTGCCAGCAGCCCTGACAGGGTGTTCCTCAGCGGCTCTGAAGCTTTCTTT
TRBV28,.,TRBJ1-2,.,CASSPRTYGYTF,TGTGCCAGCAGTCCGCGGACTTACGGCTACACCTTC
TRBV6-1,TRBD2,TRBJ2-1,.,CASSASGRSDEQFF,TGTGCCAGCAGTGCTAGCGGGAGAAGCGATGAGCAGTTCTTC
TRBV30,.,TRBJ2-1,.,CAWSVRGDGDEQFF,TGTGCCTGGAGTGTAAGGGGGGACGGGGATGAGCAGTTCTTC
TRBV27,TRBD2,TRBJ2-1,.,CASRDSGTPYNEQFF,TGTGCCAGCAGAGATAGCGGGACCCCCTACAATGAGCAGTTCTTC
TRBV6-5,TRBD1,TRBJ2-7,.,CASSYNGQGYEQYF,TGTGCCAGCAGTTATAACGGACAGGGCTACGAGCAGTACTTC